This TCR beta chain was found in a study of shared clonotypes between healthy human individuals. Study-wide results and caveats: Rarefaction analysis demonstrated incomplete sorted-subset sequencing notwithstanding large depth. When compared with the clonotypes that were shared by all four sorted-subset donors, the non-shared clonotypes turned out to have lower generation probabilities.

The V gene end was trimmed by 0 bases and the J gene end by 3 bases; junction bases not matched to a gene: 17. The germline CDR1 and CDR2 sequences are LNHNV and YYDKDF (reference sequence). The CDR3 is 20 amino acids. Healthy adults negative for HIV, lacking recent acute infections or vaccinations, served as donors. Notes on this clone: The antigen remains undetermined.

Sorted-subset replicate PCR reactions contained 200 ng DNA, corresponding to around 30,000 T cell genomes. The table came from immunoSEQ multiplex PCR; TCRdb's copy has only in-frame clones and leaves some out. The sample contains about 1.5 million clones, 98% of which appear only once. The receptor was derived from a man younger than 40 in good health. The sequencing input was naive CD4+ T cells sorted from blood. The subset: CD45RA+ positively selected. V usage is TRBV15 and J usage is TRBJ2-7; TRBD2 aligns across 10 bases. The CDR3 DNA is TGTGCCACCAGCAGAGATAGCTATGGGGCTACTAGCGGGAAACGCTACGAGCAGTACTTC. It codes for CATSRDSYGATSGKRYEQYF.